This entry is about one T cell receptor (beta chain). The antigen it binds to is not known. Base qualities are missing; no much larger clone stands one base away. This sample is part of a study of CD8 T cells in ankylosing spondylitis (dated by TCRdb to about 2017). Regarding the study in general: The study set out to find disease-linked TCR variants by profiling T cell receptor beta repertoires in ankylosing spondylitis patients and healthy donors. In total, the full study cohort was made up of 108 healthy donors and 25 or so ankylosing spondylitis patients. Peripheral blood was sampled, and synovial fluid was also collected from ankylosing spondylitis patients.

Beyond this particular receptor, the publication reports: Blood from ankylosing spondylitis patients appeared to be characterized by a TCR beta motif made up of about 8 highly homologous amino acid variants. Significant enrichment of the disease-linked clones was reported in matched synovial fluid samples from ankylosing spondylitis patients. Some motif variants had previously been reported in the synovial fluid and blood of reactive arthritis patients, which suggests shared mechanisms of disease initiation. In peripheral blood, the disease-linked clones were found at relatively low frequencies and had a CD8+ phenotype.

Taken from cysteine to phenylalanine, the CDR3 has 15 residues. Only the CDR3 DNA stays, 45 bases, in frame from base 1. V was cut back by 4 bases and J by 0 bases, leaving a gap of 13 bases between them. For CDR1 and CDR2, the germline V gene lists SGHRS and YFSETQ. The listed sequencing device is Illumina HiSeq 2500. Quantitative 5'-RACE with molecular barcodes was the method used to prepare the TCR beta libraries. As for the authors' bioinformatics: To identify disease-linked TCR variants, a new computational method was used, one built on a probabilistic model of VDJ rearrangement. Using fastp trimming at Q25 and MiXCR clonotype assembly, TCRdb reanalyzed the public sequencing data and kept in-frame beta chains. Rows are unified per CDR3 protein, each entry keeping the most common DNA and genes. The V and J calls were determined by TCRdb, not by the authors. The sample contains approximately 500,000 distinct CDR3 sequences, roughly 12% of them found a single time. Under 7.5% of the sample rests with the top ten.

The receptor comes from a male donor with ankylosing spondylitis. Sequenced: blood, either unsorted or a sorted T cell fraction (not recorded which). The V and J genes are TRBV5-1 and TRBJ1-2; the D gene is possibly TRBD1, with 6 bases matching. The DNA sequence is given as TGCGCCAGCAGCCCCGGACAGCCCGCTAACTATGGCTACACCTTC. The translation is CASSPGQPANYGYTF.